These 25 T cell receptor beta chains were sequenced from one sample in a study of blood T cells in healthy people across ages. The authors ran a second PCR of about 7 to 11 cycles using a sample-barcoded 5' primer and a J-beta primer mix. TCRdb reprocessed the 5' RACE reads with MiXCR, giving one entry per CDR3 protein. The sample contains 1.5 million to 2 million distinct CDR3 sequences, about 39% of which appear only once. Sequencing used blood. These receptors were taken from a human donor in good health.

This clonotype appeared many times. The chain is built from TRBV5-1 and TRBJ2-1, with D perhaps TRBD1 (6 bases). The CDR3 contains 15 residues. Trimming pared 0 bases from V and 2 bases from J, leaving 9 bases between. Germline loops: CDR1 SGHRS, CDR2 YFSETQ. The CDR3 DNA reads TGCGCCAGCAGCTTGGTACAGGGAACCTACAATGAGCAGTTCTTC. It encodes CASSLVQGTYNEQFF.

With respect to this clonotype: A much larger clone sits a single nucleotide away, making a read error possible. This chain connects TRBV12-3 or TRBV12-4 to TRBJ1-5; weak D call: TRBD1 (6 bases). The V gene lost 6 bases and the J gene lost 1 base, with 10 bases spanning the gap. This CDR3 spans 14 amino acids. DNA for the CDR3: TGTGCCAGCAGCCCAGGGGAAAGCAATCAGCCCCAGCATTTT. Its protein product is CASSPGESNQPQHF.

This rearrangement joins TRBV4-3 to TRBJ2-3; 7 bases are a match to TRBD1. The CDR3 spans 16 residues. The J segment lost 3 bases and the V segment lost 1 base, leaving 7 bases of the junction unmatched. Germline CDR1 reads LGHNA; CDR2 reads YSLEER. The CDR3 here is CASSQGYRGRTDTQYF. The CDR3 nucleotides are TGCGCCAGCAGCCAAGGTTACAGGGGTCGTACAGATACGCAGTATTTT.

The CDR3 protein is CASSQDIRDDVFEQFF. The CDR3 DNA is TGCGCCAGCAGCCAAGATATCAGGGATGATGTGTTCGAGCAGTTCTTC. V usage is TRBV4-3 and J usage is TRBJ2-1, with a weak D call TRBD1 (5 bases). The CDR3 loop spans 16 amino acids. Deletions cut 0 bases from V and 10 bases from J, with 19 bases between. Germline loops: CDR1 LGHNA, CDR2 YSLEER.

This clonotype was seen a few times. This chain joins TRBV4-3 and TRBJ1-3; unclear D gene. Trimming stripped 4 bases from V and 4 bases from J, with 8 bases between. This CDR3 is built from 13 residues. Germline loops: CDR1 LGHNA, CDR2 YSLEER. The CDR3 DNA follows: TGCGCCAGCAGCCCTGACCTGGGAAACACCATATATTTT. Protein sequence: CASSPDLGNTIYF.

CDR3 residues: CATSRDKGTGSDTQYF. CDR3 nucleotide sequence: TGTGCCACCAGCAGAGATAAGGGGACAGGGTCAGATACGCAGTATTTT. The rearrangement joins TRBV15 to TRBJ2-3; the match to TRBD1 covers 9 bases. The V gene's germline CDR1 is LNHNV and CDR2 YYDKDF (reference sequence). This CDR3 has 16 residues. V lost 0 bases to trimming and J lost 4 bases; unmatched junction nucleotides: 5. The whole variable domain, remainder taken from reference TRBV15 and TRBJ2-3, is DAMVIQNPRYQVTQFGKPVTLSCSQTLNHNVMYWYQQKSSQAPKLLFHYYDKDFNNEADTPDNFQSRRPNTSFCFLDIRSPGLGDTAMYLCATSRDKGTGSDTQYFGPGTRLTVL.

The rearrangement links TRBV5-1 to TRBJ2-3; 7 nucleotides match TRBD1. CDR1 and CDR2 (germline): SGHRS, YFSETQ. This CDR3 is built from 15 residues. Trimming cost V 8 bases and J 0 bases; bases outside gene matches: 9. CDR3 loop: CASRDRVESTDTQYF. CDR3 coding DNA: TGCGCCAGTAGAGACAGGGTCGAAAGCACAGATACGCAGTATTTT.

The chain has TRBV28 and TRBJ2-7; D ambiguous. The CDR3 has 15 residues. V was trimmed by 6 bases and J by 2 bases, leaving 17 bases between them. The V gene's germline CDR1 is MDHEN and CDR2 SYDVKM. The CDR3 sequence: CASSPETWGAYEQYF. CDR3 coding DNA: TGTGCCAGCAGCCCCGAAACGTGGGGTGCCTACGAGCAGTACTTC.

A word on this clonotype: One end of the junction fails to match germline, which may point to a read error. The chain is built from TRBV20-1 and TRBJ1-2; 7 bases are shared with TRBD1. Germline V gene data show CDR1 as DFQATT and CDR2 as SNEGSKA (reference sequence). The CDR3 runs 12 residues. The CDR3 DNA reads TGCAGTGCTACCAGGGGGTCCTATGGCCACACCTTC. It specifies CSATRGSYGHTF.

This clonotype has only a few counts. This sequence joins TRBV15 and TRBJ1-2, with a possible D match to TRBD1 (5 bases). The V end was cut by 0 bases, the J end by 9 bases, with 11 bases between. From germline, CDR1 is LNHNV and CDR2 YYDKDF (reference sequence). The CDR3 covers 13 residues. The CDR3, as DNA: TGTGCCACCAGCAGAGATGACGGGGGGAGCTACACCTTC. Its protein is CATSRDDGGSYTF.

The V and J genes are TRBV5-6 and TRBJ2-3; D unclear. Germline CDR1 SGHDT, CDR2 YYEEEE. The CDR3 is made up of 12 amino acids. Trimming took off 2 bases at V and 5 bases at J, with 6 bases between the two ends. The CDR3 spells CASSFYQDTQYF. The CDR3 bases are TGTGCCAGCAGCTTTTATCAAGATACGCAGTATTTT.

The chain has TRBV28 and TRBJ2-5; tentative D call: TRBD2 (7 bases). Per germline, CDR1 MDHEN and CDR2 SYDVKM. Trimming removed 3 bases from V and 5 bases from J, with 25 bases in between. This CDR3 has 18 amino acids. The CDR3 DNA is TGTGCCAGCAGTTTTGGTCCCAGGGGACTACCTTCTGTGGAGACCCAGTACTTC. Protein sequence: CASSFGPRGLPSVETQYF.

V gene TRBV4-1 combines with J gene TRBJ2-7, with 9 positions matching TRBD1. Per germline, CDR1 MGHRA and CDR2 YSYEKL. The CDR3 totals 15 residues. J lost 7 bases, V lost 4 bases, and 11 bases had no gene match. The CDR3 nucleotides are TGCGCCAGCAGCCTGAGGGACAGGGACCTACGAGAGCAGTACTTC. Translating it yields CASSLRDRDLREQYF.

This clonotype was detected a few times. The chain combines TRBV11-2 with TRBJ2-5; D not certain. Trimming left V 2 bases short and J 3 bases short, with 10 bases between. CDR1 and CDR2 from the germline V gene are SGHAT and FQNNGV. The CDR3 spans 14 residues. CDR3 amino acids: CASSLTRLKETQYF. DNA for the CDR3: TGTGCCAGCAGCTTAACTCGACTCAAAGAGACCCAGTACTTC. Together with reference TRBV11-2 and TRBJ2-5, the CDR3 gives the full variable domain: EAGVAQSPRYKIIEKRQSVAFWCNPISGHATLYWYQQILGQGPKLLIQFQNNGVVDDSQLPKDRFSAERLKGVDSTLKIQPAKLEDSAVYLCASSLTRLKETQYFGPGTRLLVL.

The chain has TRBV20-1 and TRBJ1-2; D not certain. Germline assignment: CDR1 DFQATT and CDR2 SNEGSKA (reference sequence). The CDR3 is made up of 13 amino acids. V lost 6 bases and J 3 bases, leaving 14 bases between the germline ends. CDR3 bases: TGCAGTGCCCAAGTGGGGAGACACTATGGCTACACCTTC. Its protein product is CSAQVGRHYGYTF.

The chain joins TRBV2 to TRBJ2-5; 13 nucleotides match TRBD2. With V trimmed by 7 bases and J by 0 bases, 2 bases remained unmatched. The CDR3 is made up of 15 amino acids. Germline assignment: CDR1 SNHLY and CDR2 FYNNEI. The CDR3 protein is CASKGTSGDQETQYF. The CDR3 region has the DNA TGTGCCAGCAAGGGGACTAGCGGGGACCAAGAGACCCAGTACTTC.

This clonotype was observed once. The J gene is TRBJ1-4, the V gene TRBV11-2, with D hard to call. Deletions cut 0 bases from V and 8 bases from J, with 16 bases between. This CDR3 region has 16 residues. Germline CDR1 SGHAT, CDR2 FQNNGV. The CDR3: CASSLDLGDSMEKLFF. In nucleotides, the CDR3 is TGTGCCAGCAGCTTAGATCTGGGTGATTCTATGGAAAAACTGTTTTTT. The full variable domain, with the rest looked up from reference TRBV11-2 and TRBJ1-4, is EAGVAQSPRYKIIEKRQSVAFWCNPISGHATLYWYQQILGQGPKLLIQFQNNGVVDDSQLPKDRFSAERLKGVDSTLKIQPAKLEDSAVYLCASSLDLGDSMEKLFFGSGTQLSVL.

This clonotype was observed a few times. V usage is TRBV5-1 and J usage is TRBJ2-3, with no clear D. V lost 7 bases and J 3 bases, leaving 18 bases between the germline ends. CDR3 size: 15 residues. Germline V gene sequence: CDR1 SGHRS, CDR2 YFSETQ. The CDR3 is CASADRRSETDTQYF. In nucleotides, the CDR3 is TGCGCCAGCGCGGATCGGCGCTCGGAGACAGATACGCAGTATTTT.

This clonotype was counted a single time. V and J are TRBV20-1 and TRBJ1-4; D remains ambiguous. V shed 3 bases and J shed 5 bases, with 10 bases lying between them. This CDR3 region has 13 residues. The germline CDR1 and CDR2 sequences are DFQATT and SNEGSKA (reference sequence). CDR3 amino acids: CSASQQSNEKLFF. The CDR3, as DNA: TGCAGTGCTAGCCAACAGTCAAATGAAAAACTGTTTTTT.

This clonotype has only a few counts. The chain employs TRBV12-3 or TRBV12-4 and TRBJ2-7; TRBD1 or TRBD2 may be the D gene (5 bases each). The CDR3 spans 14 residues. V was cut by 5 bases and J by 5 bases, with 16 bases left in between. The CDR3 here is CASSRTGRADEQYF. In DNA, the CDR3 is TGTGCCAGCAGTCGTACGGGGCGTGCCGACGAGCAGTACTTC.

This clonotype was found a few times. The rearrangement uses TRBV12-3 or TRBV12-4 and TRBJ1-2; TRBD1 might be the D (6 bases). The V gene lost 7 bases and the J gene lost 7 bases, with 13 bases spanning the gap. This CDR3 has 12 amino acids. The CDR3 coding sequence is TGTGCCAGCACAATCGGGGGCGTTGGCTACACCTTC. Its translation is CASTIGGVGYTF.

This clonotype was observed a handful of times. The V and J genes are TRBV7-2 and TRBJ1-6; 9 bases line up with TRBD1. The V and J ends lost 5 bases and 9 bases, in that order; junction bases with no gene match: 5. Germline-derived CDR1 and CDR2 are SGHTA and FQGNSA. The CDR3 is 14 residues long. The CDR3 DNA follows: TGTGCCAGCAGCGCCCACAGGGGGCCTTCACCCCTCCACTTT. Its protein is CASSAHRGPSPLHF.

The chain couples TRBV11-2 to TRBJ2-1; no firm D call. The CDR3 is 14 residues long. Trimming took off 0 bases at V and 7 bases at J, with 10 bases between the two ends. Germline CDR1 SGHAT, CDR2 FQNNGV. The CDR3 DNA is TGTGCCAGCAGCTTAGAATTTACTCGGAATGAGCAGTTCTTC. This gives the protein CASSLEFTRNEQFF.

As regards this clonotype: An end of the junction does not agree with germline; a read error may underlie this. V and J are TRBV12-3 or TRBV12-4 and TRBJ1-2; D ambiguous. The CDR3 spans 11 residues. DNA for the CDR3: TGTACCAGCAGAACATCCTATGGCTACACCTTC. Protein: CTSRTSYGYTF.

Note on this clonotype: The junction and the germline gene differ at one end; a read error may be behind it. The CDR3 DNA reads as TGTGCCAGCGCCCCGAGGGGAGGAGATGCGCAGTATTTT. Translating it yields CASAPRGGDAQYF. The chain combines TRBV12-3 or TRBV12-4 with TRBJ2-3; maybe TRBD2 (6 bases). The CDR3 has 13 amino acids.